This T cell receptor (beta chain) derives from a study of Ad26.COV2.S vaccination and SARS-CoV-2 variants. Sequenced by immunoSEQ multiplex PCR; TCRdb stores in-frame clones only, minus some. The sample has a few hundred thousand clones, roughly 90% seen once. Only one count was recorded for this clone. Trimming took off 4 bases at V and 3 bases at J, with 16 bases between the two ends. The CDR3 length is 15 residues. CDR1 and CDR2 from the germline V gene are SGHTA and FQGNSA. The treatment here: roughly 19 received Ad26.COV2.S at low or high dose, single or two shots; 5 received placebo; per-sample allocation not given. Samples analyzed were those drawn on day 63 after the first vaccine or placebo injection.

The receptor's source is a person aged 18-60 years who received the Ad26.COV2.S COVID-19 vaccine or a placebo. The chain links TRBV7-2 to TRBJ2-7; the D is unclear. This specimen was peripheral blood, taken in a trial of Ad26.COV2.S vaccine versus placebo. The CDR3 nucleotides read TGTGCCAGCAGCTCCCCGGGCGCCCTCCTCTACGAGCAGTACTTC. Amino acids: CASSSPGALLYEQYF.